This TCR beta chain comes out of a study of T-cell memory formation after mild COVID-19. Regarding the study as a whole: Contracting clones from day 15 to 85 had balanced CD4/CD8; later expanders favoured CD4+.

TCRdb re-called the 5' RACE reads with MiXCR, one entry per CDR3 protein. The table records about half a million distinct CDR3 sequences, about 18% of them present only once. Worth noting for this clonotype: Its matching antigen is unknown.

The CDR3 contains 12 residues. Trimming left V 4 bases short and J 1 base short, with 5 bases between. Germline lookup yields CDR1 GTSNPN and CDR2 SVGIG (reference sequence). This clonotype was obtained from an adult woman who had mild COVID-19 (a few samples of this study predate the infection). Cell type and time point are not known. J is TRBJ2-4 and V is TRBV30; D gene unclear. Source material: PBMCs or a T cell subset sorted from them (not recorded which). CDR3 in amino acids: CAWTAAKNIQYF. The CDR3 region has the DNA TGTGCCTGGACGGCCGCCAAAAACATTCAGTACTTC.